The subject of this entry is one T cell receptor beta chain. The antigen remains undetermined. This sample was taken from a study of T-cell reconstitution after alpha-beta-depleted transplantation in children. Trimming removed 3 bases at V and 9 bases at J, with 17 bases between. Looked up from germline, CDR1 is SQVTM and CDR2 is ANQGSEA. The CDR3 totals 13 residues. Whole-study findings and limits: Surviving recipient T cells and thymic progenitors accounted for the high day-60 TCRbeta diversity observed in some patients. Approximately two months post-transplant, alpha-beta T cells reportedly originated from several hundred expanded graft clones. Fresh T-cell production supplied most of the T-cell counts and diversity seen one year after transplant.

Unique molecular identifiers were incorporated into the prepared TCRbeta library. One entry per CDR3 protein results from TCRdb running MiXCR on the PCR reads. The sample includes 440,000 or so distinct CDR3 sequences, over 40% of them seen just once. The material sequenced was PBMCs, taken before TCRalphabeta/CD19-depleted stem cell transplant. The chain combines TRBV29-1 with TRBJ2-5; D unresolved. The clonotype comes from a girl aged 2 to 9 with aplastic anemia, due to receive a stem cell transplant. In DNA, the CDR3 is TGCAGCGTTGATACCCTCGGGCCGCCGGCCCAGTACTTC. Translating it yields CSVDTLGPPAQYF.